Listed here are 32 T cell receptor beta chains from one sample, sequenced in a study of spatial heterogeneity in lung cancer. TCRdb re-analysed the 5' RACE reads in MiXCR, keeping a single row per CDR3 protein. The sample comprises some 5,000 distinct CDR3 sequences, about 4% of which are singletons, and about 12% rests with the top ten. Documented time point: sample taken at primary tumor resection. The sequences come from normal lung tissue next to the tumor, collected at surgery. The origin of the receptors is a male donor with early-stage non-small cell lung cancer.

By proportion, this clonotype is medium-sized. The chain employs TRBV19 and TRBJ1-5; D is possibly TRBD1 (5 bases). The V gene lost 7 bases and the J gene lost 1 base, with 8 bases spanning the gap. The germline V gene encodes CDR1 LNHDA and CDR2 SQIVND (reference sequence). The CDR3 runs to 13 residues. The CDR3 DNA follows: TGTGCCAGTATGAGACAGAGCAATCAGCCCCAGCATTTT. Translation: CASMRQSNQPQHF.

The table lists this clonotype with many counts. This chain links TRBV29-1 with TRBJ2-7; D might be TRBD1 (5 bases). This CDR3 region has 11 residues. The germline gives CDR1 SQVTM, CDR2 ANQGSEA. Trimming shortened V by 7 bases and J by 2 bases, and 9 bases separated the two germline ends. CDR3 residues: CSAEGAYEQYF. CDR3 DNA sequence: TGCAGCGCCGAAGGGGCCTACGAGCAGTACTTC.

This clonotype was observed many times. This chain joins TRBV20-1 and TRBJ2-3, with D tentatively TRBD2 (5 bases). The CDR3 length is 14 residues. Deletions cut 0 bases from V and 2 bases from J, with 9 bases between. Germline loops: CDR1 DFQATT, CDR2 SNEGSKA (reference sequence). For the CDR3, the DNA is TGCAGTGCTAGAGATTACGGGGTCACAGATACGCAGTATTTT. Translation: CSARDYGVTDTQYF.

This clonotype ranks as medium-sized. V and J are TRBV6-5 and TRBJ1-4; 10 bases are shared with TRBD1. The CDR3 covers 16 residues. With V trimmed by 5 bases and J by 8 bases, 11 bases remained unmatched. CDR1 and CDR2 (germline): MNHEY, SVGAGI. This chain's CDR3 is CASSPRPGTGEEKLFF. In nucleotides, the CDR3 is TGTGCCAGCAGTCCGCGGCCCGGGACAGGGGAGGAAAAACTGTTTTTT.

The chain combines TRBV6-1 with TRBJ1-1; 7 bases agree with TRBD1. Germline loops: CDR1 MNHNS, CDR2 SASEGT. This CDR3 is built from 13 residues. Trimming removed 4 bases from V and 5 bases from J; junction bases left unmatched: 4. The chain's CDR3 is CASSARGRTEAFF. CDR3 coding DNA: TGTGCCAGCAGTGCCAGGGGGAGGACTGAAGCTTTCTTT.

This clonotype was seen more than once but under ten times. The genes are TRBV27 and TRBJ2-3, with D unclear. The CDR3 is 14 amino acids. CDR1 and CDR2 (germline): MNHEY, SMNVEV (reference sequence). Trimming removed 5 bases at V and 2 bases at J, with 11 bases between. As DNA, the CDR3 is TGTGCCAGCAGTCCCTCTCCCACCACAGATACGCAGTATTTT. Translated, it gives CASSPSPTTDTQYF.

Ten or more counts support this clonotype. The chain has TRBV4-1 and TRBJ2-3; no clear D. This CDR3 is built from 17 residues. Germline CDR1 is MGHRA and CDR2 is YSYEKL. V was pared by 0 bases and J by 6 bases, with 19 bases between. The CDR3 is CASSQDFRSAGSDTQYF. CDR3 coding DNA: TGCGCCAGCAGCCAAGATTTTAGGAGCGCCGGATCCGATACGCAGTATTTT.

In its sample, this clonotype was seen many times. The chain recombines TRBV5-5 with TRBJ2-7; TRBD1 matches 11 bases. Germline assignment: CDR1 SGHKS and CDR2 YYEKEE (reference sequence). This CDR3 has 14 residues. Trimming at V came to 0 bases and at J to 5 bases, leaving 1 base not matched to a gene. The CDR3 region is CASSLGGQGDEQYF. The CDR3 DNA reads as TGTGCCAGCAGCTTGGGGGGACAGGGGGACGAGCAGTACTTC.

This clonotype qualifies as medium-sized (0.01 to 0.1%). The chain combines TRBV7-2 with TRBJ1-1, with D uncertain. Germline loops: CDR1 SGHTA, CDR2 FQGNSA. This CDR3 has 14 amino acids. V lost 1 base to trimming and J lost 1 base, with 7 bases between them. The CDR3: CASSLVNGNTEAFF. In DNA, the CDR3 is TGTGCCAGCAGCTTAGTGAACGGGAACACTGAAGCTTTCTTT.

This clonotype appeared many times. V is TRBV11-3 and J is TRBJ2-3, with 8 positions matching TRBD1. The CDR3 contains 16 residues. V was pared by 1 base and J by 4 bases, with 7 bases of the junction left unmatched. Germline V gives CDR1 SGHNT, CDR2 YENEEA. The CDR3: CASSLVAGGGADTQYF. DNA for the CDR3: TGTGCCAGCAGCTTAGTAGCAGGGGGCGGCGCAGATACGCAGTATTTT.

On this clonotype itself: Since a much larger clone is just one base distant, this may be a read error. This chain links TRBV4-2 with TRBJ2-1; 8 nucleotides line up with TRBD2. Unmatched junction bases numbered 13, after V lost 3 bases and J lost 6 bases. CDR1 and CDR2 (germline): LGHNA, YNFKEQ. This CDR3 is 17 amino acids long. CDR3 bases: TGTGCCAGCAGCCATATAAGGGAACTAGCGGCCTCCAATGAGCAGTTCTTC. It encodes CASSHIRELAASNEQFF.

This clonotype is categorized as medium-sized. The chain uses TRBV11-2 and TRBJ2-1, with 9 bases lining up with TRBD2. CDR1 SGHAT and CDR2 FQNNGV come from the germline V gene. V gave up 5 bases and J gave up 8 bases; unmatched junction bases: 13. The CDR3 consists of 16 residues. CDR3 in amino acids: CASSPGTAGGPHEQFF. The CDR3 DNA is TGTGCCAGCAGCCCGGGTACGGCGGGAGGGCCCCATGAGCAGTTCTTC.

The table lists this clonotype with many counts. The chain has TRBV11-2 and TRBJ1-2; 8 bases are a match to TRBD1. Germline-derived CDR1 and CDR2 are SGHAT and FQNNGV. The CDR3 is made up of 15 amino acids. V was pared by 4 bases and J by 2 bases, with 6 bases of the junction left unmatched. DNA of the CDR3: TGTGCCAGCAGCTCAAGACAGGGGTGGAACTATGGCTACACCTTC. Its translation is CASSSRQGWNYGYTF.

By share, this clonotype counts as medium-sized (0.01 to 0.1%). V usage is TRBV19 and J usage is TRBJ1-2; D perhaps matches TRBD1 (5 bases). Germline V gene lookup returns CDR1 LNHDA and CDR2 SQIVND (reference sequence). Between the trimmed V and J ends, which lost 5 bases and 8 bases, there was a span of 12 bases. The length of the CDR3 is 12 residues. CDR3 sequence reads: CASSPQGDGYTF. The CDR3 DNA sequence: TGTGCCAGTAGTCCCCAGGGTGACGGCTACACCTTC.

This clonotype was recorded at least ten times. J is TRBJ2-7 and V is TRBV4-1; TRBD1 matches 8 bases. Trimming cost V 0 bases and J 4 bases; bases outside gene matches: 5. From germline, CDR1 is MGHRA and CDR2 YSYEKL. The CDR3 length is 15 residues. The CDR3 DNA is TGCGCCAGCAGCCAAGAGGGAGGACAGGGTTACGAGCAGTACTTC. Its translation: CASSQEGGQGYEQYF.

This clonotype is categorized as medium-sized. The junction shows a germline mismatch at one end, possibly a read error. The chain recombines TRBV2 with TRBJ2-1; TRBD2 might be the D (6 bases). Germline-derived CDR1 and CDR2 are SNHLY and FYNNEI. This CDR3 has 13 amino acids. The DNA of the CDR3 is TGTGCCAGCAGTGTGGGGACTTACAGTGAGCAGTTCTTC. This sequence encodes CASSVGTYSEQFF.

Within the sample, this clonotype is medium-sized (0.01 to 0.1%). The chain is built from TRBV14 and TRBJ2-7, with TRBD2 as a possible D gene (6 bases). The V gene lost 3 bases and the J gene lost 3 bases, with 9 bases spanning the gap. This CDR3 is built from 13 residues. From germline, CDR1 is SGHDN and CDR2 FVKESK. In DNA, the CDR3 is TGTGCCAGCAGCCAGGGACTCGGCTACGAGCAGTACTTC. Residues: CASSQGLGYEQYF.

By share of the sample, this clonotype is medium-sized. This chain uses TRBV29-1 with TRBJ2-3, with D possibly TRBD1 on 6 matching bases. Germline V lookup: CDR1 SQVTM, CDR2 ANQGSEA. This CDR3 region has 12 residues. The ends were cut back, 6 bases at V and 1 base at J, with 8 bases in the middle. The CDR3 DNA reads as TGCAGCGTGGGGGCCCGCACAGATACGCAGTATTTT. Encoded protein: CSVGARTDTQYF.

The sample holds many counts of this clonotype. The gene calls are TRBV6-5 and TRBJ1-2, with D perhaps TRBD1 (6 bases). The V and J ends lost 5 bases and 6 bases respectively, with 19 bases between them. From germline, CDR1 is MNHEY and CDR2 SVGAGI. This CDR3 contains 15 residues. The CDR3 loop is CASSTPTTGNHGYTF. In DNA, the CDR3 is TGTGCCAGCAGTACACCTACTACAGGGAATCATGGCTACACCTTC.

This chain joins TRBV5-6 and TRBJ2-1; the match to TRBD2 covers 11 bases. Germline V gene data show CDR1 as SGHDT and CDR2 as YYEEEE. The V segment lost 2 bases and the J segment 4 bases; nucleotides outside the gene matches: 2. The CDR3 runs to 15 residues. For the CDR3, the DNA is TGTGCCAGCAGCTTTACTAGCGGGGGTTACAATGAGCAGTTCTTC. This translates into CASSFTSGGYNEQFF.

In this sample, this clonotype turned up a few times. V is TRBV30 and J is TRBJ2-6; unclear D gene. CDR3 length equals 17 residues. From germline, CDR1 is GTSNPN and CDR2 SVGIG (reference sequence). The ends were cut back, 0 bases at V and 2 bases at J, with 14 bases in the middle. The chain's CDR3 is CAWSVRRGPAGANVLTF. DNA of the CDR3: TGTGCCTGGAGTGTACGAAGAGGACCGGCTGGGGCCAACGTCCTGACTTTC.

This clonotype was observed many times. This chain connects TRBV10-3 to TRBJ2-1; 8 nucleotides line up with TRBD2. CDR3 size: 15 residues. Germline lookup yields CDR1 ENHRY and CDR2 SYGVKD. The ends lost 2 bases at V and 6 bases at J; junction bases unmatched: 6. The CDR3 nucleotides are TGTGCCATCAGTGAGGGGTCGGGGGGGCCCAATGAGCAGTTCTTC. Protein: CAISEGSGGPNEQFF.

This clonotype was detected many times. This sequence joins TRBV7-9 and TRBJ2-7; TRBD2 matches 13 bases. Trimming took 5 bases from V and 5 from J; bases not matched to a gene: 9. The germline gives CDR1 SEHNR, CDR2 FQNEAQ (reference sequence). The CDR3 spans 16 residues. CDR3 coding DNA: TGTGCCAGCAGCGGACTAGCGGGAGCCCCGGTAAACGAGCAGTACTTC. Its translation: CASSGLAGAPVNEQYF.

In its sample, this clonotype ranks as medium-sized. The chain couples TRBV4-2 to TRBJ2-3; the match to TRBD2 covers 12 bases. The CDR3 runs to 16 residues. In germline, CDR1 is LGHNA, CDR2 YNFKEQ. J lost 4 bases, V lost 0 bases, and 2 bases had no gene match. CDR3 in amino acids: CASSQEASGGADTQYF. In DNA, the CDR3 is TGTGCCAGCAGCCAAGAAGCTAGCGGGGGGGCAGATACGCAGTATTTT.

By share, this clonotype ranks as medium-sized. This chain joins TRBV3-1 and TRBJ1-2; no reliable D call. The CDR3 loop spans 13 amino acids. Germline-derived CDR1 and CDR2 are LGHDT and YNNKEL (reference sequence). Trimming left V 2 bases short and J 8 bases short, with 12 bases between. The CDR3 DNA is TGTGCCAGCAGCCAAAACCGGGAGAAGGGCTACACCTTC. Its protein product is CASSQNREKGYTF.

In this sample, this clonotype turned up many times. The chain is built from TRBV6-1 and TRBJ2-7; 7 nucleotides agree with TRBD2. V shed 5 bases and J 1 base; nucleotides not matched to a gene: 8. Germline V CDR1 and CDR2: MNHNS, SASEGT. This CDR3 is 15 amino acids long. The CDR3 DNA reads TGTGCCAGCAGTTCCGGGACTACGATTTCCTACGAGCAGTACTTC. Translating it yields CASSSGTTISYEQYF.

This clonotype is labeled as medium-sized. A read error may explain this, as a much larger clone is one base away. DNA of the CDR3: TGTGCCAGCAGCCAAGGCCACACTGAAGCTTTCTTT. Amino acids: CASSQGHTEAFF. The gene calls are TRBV3-1 and TRBJ1-1; D gene ambiguous. Germline values: CDR1 LGHDT, CDR2 YNNKEL (reference sequence). This CDR3 is 12 amino acids long. V was clipped by 1 base and J by 3 bases, with 3 bases between them.

In its sample, this clonotype is medium-sized. This chain uses TRBV29-1 with TRBJ2-3; D gene unclear. The CDR3 consists of 15 residues. Germline CDR1 and CDR2: SQVTM and ANQGSEA. The germline V and J ends were trimmed by 2 bases and 4 bases, with 16 bases remaining between them. Here the CDR3 reads CSVEPQSLRADTQYF. The CDR3 DNA sequence: TGCAGCGTTGAACCTCAATCCCTCCGGGCAGATACGCAGTATTTT.

By share of the sample, this clonotype is medium-sized. This chain connects TRBV11-2 to TRBJ2-1; no firm D call. Trimming took off 1 base at V and 0 bases at J, with 10 bases between the two ends. This CDR3 is 16 amino acids long. Germline lookup yields CDR1 SGHAT and CDR2 FQNNGV. In nucleotides, the CDR3 is TGTGCCAGCAGCTTAGGTATAGGAATCTCCTACAATGAGCAGTTCTTC. This translates into CASSLGIGISYNEQFF.

At least ten counts were recorded for this clonotype. The rearrangement links TRBV20-1 to TRBJ2-4; perhaps TRBD1 as D (5 bases). Germline CDR1 DFQATT, CDR2 SNEGSKA (reference sequence). The length of the CDR3 is 15 residues. Trimming took 2 bases from V and 0 from J, leaving 11 bases between them. CDR3 nucleotide sequence: TGCAGTGCTAGAACGGACATTTTAGCCAAAAACATTCAGTACTTC. Translation: CSARTDILAKNIQYF.

This clonotype counts as medium-sized (0.01 to 0.1%). For the CDR3, the DNA is TGTGCCAGTAAGGCTAGCGGGAGTAGGCCTAGCACAGATACGCAGTATTTT. Translation gives CASKASGSRPSTDTQYF. V and J are TRBV19 and TRBJ2-3, with 10 positions matching TRBD2. V dropped 7 bases and J dropped 0; count of bases not matched to a gene: 10. The V gene's germline CDR1 is LNHDA and CDR2 SQIVND (reference sequence). This CDR3 contains 17 residues.

Many counts were recorded for this clonotype. V is TRBV18 and J is TRBJ2-7, with 8 bases matching TRBD2. CDR1 and CDR2 from the germline V gene are KGHSH and LQKENI. This CDR3 region has 15 residues. V lost 6 bases to trimming and J lost 2 bases; unmatched junction nucleotides: 9. The chain's CDR3 is CASSPGGRSTYEQYF. The CDR3 DNA is TGTGCCAGCTCCCCCGGCGGGAGGAGTACCTACGAGCAGTACTTC.